The 16 T cell receptor beta chains below come from one sample, sequenced in a study of T-cell memory formation after mild COVID-19. From the 5' RACE reads, TCRdb called clonotypes with MiXCR, one entry per CDR3 protein. Here the sample spans roughly 250,000 distinct CDR3 sequences, over 15% being singletons. The specimen was PBMCs or a T cell subset sorted from them (not recorded which). The receptors stem from a man younger than 35 who had mild COVID-19 (a few samples of this study predate the infection). Cell type and time point are not known.

There are a few counts of this clonotype. The chain recombines TRBV9 with TRBJ2-2, with D unclear. Trimming stripped 3 bases from V and 5 bases from J, with 8 bases between. This CDR3 region has 13 residues. Germline values: CDR1 SGDLS, CDR2 YYNGEE. The DNA of the CDR3 is TGTGCCAGCAGCGGAGGATCGACCGGGGAGCTGTTTTTT. It codes for CASSGGSTGELFF.

The CDR3 coding sequence is TGTGCCAGCCTTCGGGGGGGTGCAGCCAAAAACATTCAGTACTTC. Amino acid sequence: CASLRGGAAKNIQYF. The chain carries TRBV6-6 and TRBJ2-4; TRBD2 agrees at 8 bases. The CDR3 contains 15 residues. V lost 8 bases to trimming and J lost 0 bases; unmatched junction nucleotides: 6. Looked up from germline, CDR1 is MNHNY and CDR2 is SVGAGI (reference sequence).

This clonotype was counted between two and nine times. At one of its ends the junction is not consistent with the germline gene, which may arise from a read error. This rearrangement joins TRBV5-1 to TRBJ1-2; D gene unclear. The CDR3 covers 12 residues. The germline CDR1 and CDR2 sequences are SGHRS and YFSETQ. The CDR3, as DNA: TGCGCCAGCAGCTTGTCCAGAAATGGTTACACCTTC. It yields the protein CASSLSRNGYTF.

The table lists this clonotype with many counts. V is TRBV29-1 and J is TRBJ2-7; perhaps TRBD2 as D (6 bases). Trimming removed 6 bases from V and 3 bases from J, with 12 bases in between. Germline CDR1 reads SQVTM; CDR2 reads ANQGSEA. The CDR3 extends over 12 amino acids. CDR3 nucleotides: TGCAGCGTCGAAAGCGGGTTCTACGAGCAGTACTTC. Encoded protein: CSVESGFYEQYF.

The chain uses TRBV6-4 and TRBJ2-3, with 7 bases lining up with TRBD2. This CDR3 region has 13 residues. Trimming removed 6 bases from V and 5 bases from J; junction bases left unmatched: 5. Germline V gene lookup returns CDR1 MRHNA and CDR2 SNTAGT. The DNA of the CDR3 is TGTGCCAGCAGCACTAGCGAAGGAGATACGCAGTATTTT. Its translation is CASSTSEGDTQYF.

The chain employs TRBV7-8 and TRBJ2-3; D call uncertain. V lost 0 bases, J lost 7 bases, and 5 bases lay in between. The CDR3 runs to 12 residues. Germline V gene data show CDR1 as SGHVS and CDR2 as FQNEAQ. DNA for the CDR3: TGTGCCAGCAGCTTAGCGCCTAATACGCAGTATTTT. Encoded protein: CASSLAPNTQYF.

This clonotype has ten or more counts. This chain uses TRBV6-1 with TRBJ1-5, with D unresolved. CDR1 MNHNS and CDR2 SASEGT come from the germline V gene. This CDR3 has 15 amino acids. Trimming left V 4 bases short and J 0 bases short, with 10 bases between. CDR3 sequence reads: CASSGSSYSNQPQHF. As DNA, the CDR3 is TGTGCCAGCAGTGGTTCCAGTTATAGCAATCAGCCCCAGCATTTT.

This clonotype has ten or more counts. The rearrangement links TRBV7-3 to TRBJ2-2; perhaps D is TRBD1 or TRBD2 (5 bases each). Germline V lookup: CDR1 SGHTA, CDR2 FQGTGA. The CDR3 spans 15 residues. The V gene lost 4 bases and the J gene lost 6 bases, with 15 bases spanning the gap. The CDR3 loop reads CASSSTVGTAGELFF. The CDR3 nucleotides are TGTGCCAGCAGCTCCACGGTGGGGACGGCCGGGGAGCTGTTTTTT. Based on the CDR3 plus reference TRBV7-3 and TRBJ2-2, the full variable domain is GAGVSQTPSNKVTEKGKYVELRCDPISGHTALYWYRQSLGQGPEFLIYFQGTGAADDSGLPNDRFFAVRPEGSVSTLKIQRTERGDSAVYLCASSSTVGTAGELFFGEGSRLTVL.

This clonotype was picked up a small number of times. The rearrangement links TRBV15 to TRBJ2-7; perhaps D is TRBD1 or TRBD2 (5 bases each). CDR3 length equals 14 residues. Trimming took off 0 bases at V and 6 bases at J, with 12 bases between the two ends. Germline lookup yields CDR1 LNHNV and CDR2 YYDKDF (reference sequence). The CDR3 bases are TGTGCCACCAGCAGAGATCCGGGGCCAGGCGAGCAGTACGTC. Protein: CATSRDPGPGEQYV.

This clonotype was observed a handful of times. The chain joins TRBV6-5 to TRBJ2-2, with D possibly being TRBD2 (5 bases). This CDR3 region has 15 residues. Trimming removed 2 bases from V and 1 base from J, with 8 bases in between. Germline V gene data show CDR1 as MNHEY and CDR2 as SVGAGI. CDR3 loop: CASSYGGRNTGELFF. Here the CDR3 DNA reads TGTGCCAGCAGTTACGGTGGGAGGAACACCGGGGAGCTGTTTTTT.

The V call is TRBV18, the J call TRBJ1-1; D remains unclear. Germline CDR1 KGHSH, CDR2 LQKENI. The CDR3 runs to 14 residues. V lost 5 bases, J lost 1 base, and 11 bases lay in between. The CDR3 DNA sequence: TGTGCCAGCTCAACTGGTGTGACGAACACTGAAGCTTTCTTT. Its translation: CASSTGVTNTEAFF.

The chain recombines TRBV6-2 or TRBV6-3 with TRBJ1-5, with a tentative D call TRBD1 (5 bases). From germline, CDR1 is MNHEY and CDR2 SVGEGT. The CDR3 has 15 amino acids. The V end was cut by 7 bases, the J end by 0 bases, with 13 bases between. In DNA, the CDR3 is TGTGCCAGCATCCCGGGACGGTATAGCAATCAGCCCCAGCATTTT. Its protein product is CASIPGRYSNQPQHF.

This clonotype was counted between two and nine times. V usage is TRBV5-1 and J usage is TRBJ2-7; TRBD1 agrees at 7 bases. J lost 5 bases, V lost 0 bases, and 5 bases had no gene match. CDR3 size: 14 residues. Germline V gives CDR1 SGHRS, CDR2 YFSETQ. CDR3: CASSLAGQVNEQYF. The CDR3 DNA follows: TGCGCCAGCAGCTTGGCCGGACAGGTGAACGAGCAGTACTTC. Combining the CDR3 with reference TRBV5-1 and TRBJ2-7 gives the whole variable domain KAGVTQTPRYLIKTRGQQVTLSCSPISGHRSVSWYQQTPGQGLQFLFEYFSETQRNKGNFPGRFSGRQFSNSRSEMNVSTLELGDSALYLCASSLAGQVNEQYFGPGTRLTVT.

The chain employs TRBV18 and TRBJ1-2; 10 bases are a match to TRBD1. The CDR3 covers 16 residues. Trimming cost V 4 bases and J 5 bases; bases outside gene matches: 10. CDR1 and CDR2 (germline): KGHSH, LQKENI. CDR3 sequence (DNA): TGTGCCAGCTCACAATACTCCGGGACAGGGGAGTATGGCTACACCTTC. Amino acid sequence: CASSQYSGTGEYGYTF. Full variable domain (remainder filled in from reference TRBV18 and TRBJ1-2): NAGVMQNPRHLVRRRGQEARLRCSPMKGHSHVYWYRQLPEEGLKFMVYLQKENIIDESGMPKERFSAEFPKEGPSILRIQQVVRGDSAAYFCASSQYSGTGEYGYTFGSGTRLTVV.

This clonotype showed up just a few times. The chain joins TRBV5-1 to TRBJ1-5, with a weak D call TRBD1 (5 bases). Germline CDR1 is SGHRS and CDR2 is YFSETQ. This CDR3 region has 15 residues. V lost 4 bases, J lost 0 bases, and 11 bases lay in between. CDR3 DNA sequence: TGCGCCAGCAGCACGGCGGACAATAGCAATCAGCCCCAGCATTTT. This sequence encodes CASSTADNSNQPQHF.

This rearrangement joins TRBV12-3 or TRBV12-4 to TRBJ1-1; a weak D match, TRBD1 (5 bases). Trimming pared 2 bases from V and 10 bases from J, leaving 14 bases between. This CDR3 has 13 residues. The chain's CDR3 is CASSLRDGEGAFF. As DNA, the CDR3 is TGTGCCAGCAGTTTAAGGGACGGCGAGGGAGCTTTCTTT.